The T cell receptor (beta chain) described here comes from a study of beta chain features in type 1 diabetes. Points from the study as a whole: In comparison with healthy donors, patients had naive, central memory and Treg TCRB repertoires that appeared more similar.

It was via CD45RO/CCR7/CD25/CD127/CD95/CD27 that CD4+ naive, central memory, regulatory and stem cell-like memory cells were sorted. CDR1 and CDR2 (germline): SGDLS, YYNGEE. The CDR3 spans 15 residues. Trimming cost V 4 bases and J 1 base, with 12 bases left between them. This clone was observed a handful of times. The antigen remains unidentified. The identical CDR3 is also encoded by other nucleotide sequences in the sample. Every isolated RNA sample was fully reverse transcribed, so sequencing captured expressed TCRB transcripts. Produced via immunoSEQ multiplex PCR; TCRdb's table is partial and in-frame only. The sample lists about 220,000 clones, approximately 11% occurring once.

The chain employs TRBV9 and TRBJ2-1, with a tentative D call TRBD2 (6 bases). This receptor was identified in a man younger than 35 in good health. Sequencing used central memory CD4+ T cells from blood. CDR3 nucleotide sequence: TGTGCCAGCAGCCCTCGGGAGAAGTCCTACAATGAGCAGTTCTTC. Translation: CASSPREKSYNEQFF.